This TCR beta chain is from a study of patients with pleural tuberculosis (dated by TCRdb to between 2012 and 2015). TCRdb shows the sequencer as Illumina Genome Analyzer IIx. The raw public reads went through TCRdb reprocessing: fastp at Q25, MiXCR clone calling, in-frame beta chains kept. Rows with a matching CDR3 protein are joined into one entry that keeps the most common DNA and genes. The sample records about 30,000 distinct CDR3 sequences, 15% to 20% of which are singletons. Clones ranked in the top ten supply about 4% of the sample. Comments on this clonotype: Its binding antigen is unknown. One base away lies a much larger clone, so this may be a sequencing read error.

Sequenced material: peripheral blood. The source is a human donor with pleural tuberculosis.

The nucleotides are TGTGCCAGCGGCCAAGACCCAACAGGGTACAATGAGCAGTTCTTC. It translates as CASGQDPTGYNEQFF. Recombination joined TRBV3-1 with TRBJ2-1; tentative D gene TRBD1, with 6 bases matching. Via the germline V gene (reference sequence), CDR1 is LGHDT and CDR2 YNNKEL. From cysteine to phenylalanine, the CDR3 is 15 amino acids long. Only CDR3 DNA is held: 45 bases, read in frame from base 1.